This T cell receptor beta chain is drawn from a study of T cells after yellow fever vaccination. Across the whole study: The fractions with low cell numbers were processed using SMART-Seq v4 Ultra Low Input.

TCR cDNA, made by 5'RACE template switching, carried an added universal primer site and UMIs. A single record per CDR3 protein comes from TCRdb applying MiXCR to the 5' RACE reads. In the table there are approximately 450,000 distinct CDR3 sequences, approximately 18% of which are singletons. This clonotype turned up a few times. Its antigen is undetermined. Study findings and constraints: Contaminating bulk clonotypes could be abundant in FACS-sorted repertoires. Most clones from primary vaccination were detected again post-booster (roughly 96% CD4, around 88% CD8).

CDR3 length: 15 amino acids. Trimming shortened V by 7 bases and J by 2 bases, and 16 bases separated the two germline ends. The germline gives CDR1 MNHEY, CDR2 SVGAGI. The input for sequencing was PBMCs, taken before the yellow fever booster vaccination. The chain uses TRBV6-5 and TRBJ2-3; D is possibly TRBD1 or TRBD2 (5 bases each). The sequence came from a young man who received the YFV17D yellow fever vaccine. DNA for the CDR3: TGTGCCAGCAACACACCCGGGGACCTCACAGATACGCAGTATTTT. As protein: CASNTPGDLTDTQYF.